This passage covers 14 T cell receptor beta chains from one sample sequenced in a study of T cells in Graves' hyperthyroidism and ophthalmopathy. Amplified regions were TCR beta CDR3 sequences from RNA transcripts. The study used the HTBI primer set for a first-round RT-PCR of the TCR CDR3. From the multiplex PCR reads, TCRdb called clonotypes with MiXCR, one entry per CDR3 protein. The sample lists about 690,000 distinct CDR3 sequences; roughly a sixth were seen once. The sample consisted of blood. These receptors were collected from a man aged 50 to 60 with Graves' hyperthyroidism.

This clonotype occurred a few times. The chain couples TRBV18 to TRBJ1-5; D is perhaps TRBD1 (5 bases). The germline V gene encodes CDR1 KGHSH and CDR2 LQKENI. The CDR3 has 13 residues. Deletions cut 3 bases from V and 5 bases from J, with 8 bases between. This chain's CDR3 is CASSPLGDQPQHF. CDR3 nucleotides: TGTGCCAGCTCACCCTTGGGGGATCAGCCCCAGCATTTT.

As concerns this clonotype: A much larger clone lies one base from this, so it may be a read error. The chain is built from TRBV20-1 and TRBJ2-3, with D perhaps matching TRBD1 or TRBD2 (5 bases each). CDR3 size: 16 residues. Germline V lookup: CDR1 DFQATT, CDR2 SNEGSKA (reference sequence). The CDR3 DNA reads TGCAGTACTAGAGGCCTGGGGACGTCCTCCGCAGATACGCAGTATTTT. Translation: CSTRGLGTSSADTQYF.

The chain combines TRBV10-3 with TRBJ2-4, with D unresolved. Germline assignment: CDR1 ENHRY and CDR2 SYGVKD. Deletions cut 1 base from V and 1 base from J, with 11 bases between. The length of the CDR3 is 16 residues. The CDR3 region is CAISELAHGAKNIQYF. The CDR3 region has the DNA TGTGCCATCAGTGAGTTGGCCCACGGGGCCAAAAACATTCAGTACTTC.

Ten or more counts support this clonotype. The gene calls are TRBV12-3 or TRBV12-4 and TRBJ1-5; TRBD1 aligns across 8 bases. V lost 0 bases to trimming and J lost 6 bases; unmatched junction nucleotides: 1. This CDR3 is 14 amino acids long. As DNA, the CDR3 is TGTGCCAGCAGTTTAGCAACAGGGGGTCAGCCCCAGCATTTT. Its translation is CASSLATGGQPQHF.

This clonotype was picked up a small number of times. This rearrangement joins TRBV5-1 to TRBJ2-3; 10 nucleotides agree with TRBD2. Trimming at V came to 1 base and at J to 3 bases, leaving 8 bases not matched to a gene. The CDR3 is 17 amino acids. Germline V CDR1 and CDR2: SGHRS, YFSETQ. CDR3 DNA: TGCGCCAGCAGCTTGTCTCTAGCGGGAGAAGGGACAGATACGCAGTATTTT. It encodes CASSLSLAGEGTDTQYF.

This clonotype was recorded a few times. The chain links TRBV10-3 to TRBJ1-3; 7 positions agree with TRBD1. In germline, CDR1 is ENHRY, CDR2 SYGVKD. Trimming took 6 bases from V and 0 from J; bases not matched to a gene: 2. The CDR3 totals 14 residues. CDR3 bases: TGTGCCATCAGACAGGGGAACTCTGGAAACACCATATATTTT. Residues: CAIRQGNSGNTIYF.

This chain joins TRBV9 and TRBJ2-1; 12 bases align to TRBD2. The CDR3 consists of 15 residues. Germline CDR1 SGDLS, CDR2 YYNGEE. The V segment lost 3 bases and the J segment 7 bases; nucleotides outside the gene matches: 5. The CDR3, as DNA: TGTGCCAGCAGCGAGTGGGGGACTAGCGGGAATGAGCAGTTCTTC. Translated: CASSEWGTSGNEQFF.

A remark on this clonotype: The conserved final phenylalanine or tryptophan is absent from the CDR3, which likely points to a read error. This chain joins TRBV2 and TRBJ1-1; perhaps TRBD1 as D (5 bases). Deletions cut 9 bases from V and 4 bases from J, with 12 bases between. Per the germline V gene, CDR1 is SNHLY and CDR2 is FYNNEI. The CDR3 sequence is 12 residues long. The CDR3 reads CASVSGTTEAFL. For the CDR3, the DNA is TGTGCCAGTGTCTCAGGGACCACTGAAGCTTTCTTG.

This clonotype was recorded a few times. This chain joins TRBV20-1 and TRBJ2-2; unclear D gene. Deletions cut 0 bases from V and 3 bases from J, with 2 bases between. Germline lookup yields CDR1 DFQATT and CDR2 SNEGSKA (reference sequence). This CDR3 spans 12 amino acids. CDR3 amino acids: CSARDHTGELFF. The CDR3 DNA follows: TGCAGTGCTAGAGACCACACCGGGGAGCTGTTTTTT.

This clonotype was found many times. The chain recombines TRBV10-3 with TRBJ1-5; D gene unclear. Germline lookup yields CDR1 ENHRY and CDR2 SYGVKD. The germline V and J ends were trimmed by 4 bases and 11 bases, with 15 bases remaining between them. The CDR3 contains 13 residues. The CDR3 region has the DNA TGTGCCATCAGTGTAGGCGAGACGGGTTCCCAGCATTTT. Amino acids: CAISVGETGSQHF.

The V call is TRBV2, the J call TRBJ2-2, with 9 bases aligning to TRBD1. The CDR3 runs to 14 residues. The V and J ends lost 5 bases and 6 bases, in that order; junction bases with no gene match: 4. The V gene's germline CDR1 is SNHLY and CDR2 FYNNEI. CDR3 residues: CASSSGQGPGELFF. CDR3 nucleotides: TGTGCCAGCAGTTCGGGACAGGGTCCCGGGGAGCTGTTTTTT.

Points on this clonotype: Just one base apart from a much larger clone, this may be a read error. This CDR3 reads CAISESAQSGNAGELFF. CDR3 DNA: TGTGCCATCAGTGAGTCGGCCCAATCTGGGAACGCCGGGGAGCTGTTTTTT. J is TRBJ2-2 and V is TRBV10-3, with D hard to call. CDR1 and CDR2 (germline): ENHRY, SYGVKD. There are 17 residues in the CDR3.

This clonotype appeared many times. This chain uses TRBV2 with TRBJ1-2; perhaps TRBD1 as D (6 bases). The CDR3 extends over 12 amino acids. CDR1 and CDR2 (germline): SNHLY, FYNNEI. V gave up 9 bases and J gave up 8 bases, with 16 bases separating them. CDR3: CASHTGGQGYTF. Here the CDR3 DNA reads TGTGCCAGTCACACGGGGGGGCAAGGCTACACCTTC.

This chain joins TRBV27 and TRBJ2-3; no clear D. The V end lost 5 bases, the J end lost 1 base, and 10 bases lay between the germline ends. Per the germline V gene, CDR1 is MNHEY and CDR2 is SMNVEV (reference sequence). The CDR3 is 14 residues long. In DNA, the CDR3 is TGTGCCAGCAGTACCACCTATGGCACAGATACGCAGTATTTT. This encodes CASSTTYGTDTQYF.